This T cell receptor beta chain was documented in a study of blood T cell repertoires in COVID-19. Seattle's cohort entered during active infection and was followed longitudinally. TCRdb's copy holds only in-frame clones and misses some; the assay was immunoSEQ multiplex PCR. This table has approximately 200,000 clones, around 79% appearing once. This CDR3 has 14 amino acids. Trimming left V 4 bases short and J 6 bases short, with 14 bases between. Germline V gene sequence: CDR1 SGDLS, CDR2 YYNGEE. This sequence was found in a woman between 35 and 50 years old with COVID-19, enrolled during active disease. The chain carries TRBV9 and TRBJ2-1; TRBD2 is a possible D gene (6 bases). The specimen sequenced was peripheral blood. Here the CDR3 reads CASSSRDLSNEQFF. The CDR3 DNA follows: TGTGCCAGCAGCTCCCGGGACTTGTCCAATGAGCAGTTCTTC.